Given below is one T cell receptor beta chain in context. The method was immunoSEQ multiplex PCR; TCRdb's version includes in-frame clones alone and lacks a portion of them. There are 250,000 or so clones in the sample; around 93% occur only once, and about 3% lies in the top ten. Participants' reported clinical history set cohort assignment. The data were obtained in a study of blood T cell repertoires in COVID-19. Looking at the study overall: Some COVID-19 samples were acute and others convalescent; all came from the United States, Italy and Spain. T cells, B-cell-depleted T cells, or PBMCs provided the cDNA or gDNA that served as material.

Sequenced: PBMCs or T cells enriched from blood (not recorded which). The receptor comes from a man aged 40-50 years who had been exposed to COVID-19.

The CDR3: CASSQAWGMSDTQYF. The DNA for the CDR3 is TGTGCCAGCAGCCAAGCGTGGGGCATGAGCGATACGCAGTATTTT. The gene calls are TRBV14 and TRBJ2-3; D may be TRBD1 (5 bases). The ends were cut back, 1 base at V and 6 bases at J, with 14 bases in the middle. CDR3 size: 15 residues. Germline V CDR1 and CDR2: SGHDN, FVKESK.